These 9 T cell receptor beta chains came from one sample sequenced in a study of blood T cell repertoires in COVID-19. Repertoires were generated with immunoSEQ multiplex PCR, while TCRdb's copy carries only in-frame clones and drops some. The table shows approximately 270,000 clones, with 70% to 90% occurring only once. Sequences were obtained from peripheral blood. The receptors stem from a man aged 18 to 35 with active or convalescent COVID-19.

The chain has TRBV5-1 and TRBJ1-2, with D unclear. The CDR3 is made up of 14 amino acids. In germline, CDR1 is SGHRS, CDR2 YFSETQ. Trimming removed 1 base at V and 1 base at J, with 8 bases between. DNA of the CDR3: TGCGCCAGCAGCTTGTCAGGTGGTAACTATGGCTACACCTTC. It is translated as CASSLSGGNYGYTF.

The rearrangement uses TRBV28 and TRBJ1-6; unclear D gene. Germline loops: CDR1 MDHEN, CDR2 SYDVKM. Deletions cut 3 bases from V and 10 bases from J, with 19 bases between. The CDR3 runs 16 residues. The CDR3 DNA is TGTGCCAGCAGTTTGTCCGCCTTGACCAGAGGGTCACCCCTCCACTTT. It encodes CASSLSALTRGSPLHF.

The genes are TRBV19 and TRBJ2-7, with D perhaps TRBD2 (6 bases). The germline V gene has CDR1 LNHDA and CDR2 SQIVND (reference sequence). This CDR3 has 17 amino acids. Trimming removed 5 bases at V and 3 bases at J, with 23 bases between. CDR3 loop: CASSLKLGGTNIYEQYF. CDR3 coding DNA: TGTGCCAGTAGTCTAAAACTCGGAGGGACCAACATCTACGAGCAGTACTTC.

The V and J genes are TRBV5-1 and TRBJ2-5; 9 nucleotides line up with TRBD2. Trimming cost V 2 bases and J 5 bases; bases outside gene matches: 10. The CDR3 runs 16 residues. CDR1 and CDR2 from the germline V gene are SGHRS and YFSETQ. CDR3 loop: CASSLWAGTSFETQYF. Written as DNA, the CDR3 is TGCGCCAGCAGCTTATGGGCCGGGACTAGCTTCGAGACCCAGTACTTC.

The chain uses TRBV9 and TRBJ2-2; 12 bases line up with TRBD2. The CDR3 has 18 amino acids. Trimming cost V 4 bases and J 5 bases; bases outside gene matches: 12. Germline V gives CDR1 SGDLS, CDR2 YYNGEE. CDR3 DNA: TGTGCCAGCAGCTTCCCATACCCACTAGCGGGAGGTACCGGGGAGCTGTTTTTT. It codes for CASSFPYPLAGGTGELFF.

This rearrangement joins TRBV19 to TRBJ2-3; D gene uncertain. V lost 5 bases to trimming and J lost 2 bases, with 8 bases between them. The V gene's germline CDR1 is LNHDA and CDR2 SQIVND (reference sequence). The CDR3 totals 13 residues. For the CDR3, the DNA is TGTGCCAGTAGTGGCCTAGACACAGATACGCAGTATTTT. It encodes CASSGLDTDTQYF.

This sequence joins TRBV5-1 and TRBJ1-2; unclear D gene. In germline, CDR1 is SGHRS, CDR2 YFSETQ. The CDR3 consists of 13 residues. Trimming pared 0 bases from V and 0 bases from J, leaving 3 bases between. In nucleotides, the CDR3 is TGCGCCAGCAGCTTGGCCTCTAACTATGGCTACACCTTC. Translated, it gives CASSLASNYGYTF.

Only a few counts were recorded for this clone. This chain uses TRBV28 with TRBJ1-4; 9 nucleotides line up with TRBD1. With V trimmed by 3 bases and J by 8 bases, 7 bases remained unmatched. Germline loops: CDR1 MDHEN, CDR2 SYDVKM. The CDR3 is 15 residues long. The CDR3 DNA reads as TGTGCCAGCAGTTTTTGGGACAGGGTGGGAGAAAAACTGTTTTTT. It codes for CASSFWDRVGEKLFF. Full variable domain (missing parts from reference TRBV28 and TRBJ1-4): DVKVTQSSRYLVKRTGEKVFLECVQDMDHENMFWYRQDPGLGLRLIYFSYDVKMKEKGDIPEGYSVSREKKERFSLILESASTNQTSMYLCASSFWDRVGEKLFFGSGTQLSVL.

V and J are TRBV5-4 and TRBJ2-4; 8 bases line up with TRBD2. Germline V gives CDR1 SGHNT, CDR2 YYREEE (reference sequence). With 4 bases clipped from V and 7 bases from J, the junction kept 10 bases outside the gene matches. The CDR3 loop spans 15 amino acids. The CDR3 coding sequence is TGTGCCAGCAGCACTAGCGGCTCTGGGGGGAACATTCAGTACTTC. Its translation: CASSTSGSGGNIQYF.